These 26 T cell receptor beta chains were all obtained from the same sample, sequenced in a study of blood T cell repertoires in COVID-19. Only in-frame clones appear in the TCRdb table, and some are missing; sequencing was by immunoSEQ multiplex PCR. The sample yields around 130,000 clones, 65% to 90% seen once. Sample: peripheral blood. These receptors came from a human donor in a cohort sampled during active COVID-19.

This chain links TRBV4-3 with TRBJ2-3; 9 bases fit TRBD1. J lost 4 bases, V lost 0 bases, and 5 bases had no gene match. Germline V lookup: CDR1 LGHNA, CDR2 YSLEER. The CDR3 contains 16 residues. In DNA form, the CDR3 reads TGCGCCAGCAGCCAAGAACTGCGACAGGGGGCAGATACGCAGTATTTT. As protein: CASSQELRQGADTQYF.

The chain links TRBV7-2 to TRBJ1-1; D is unclear. The CDR3 consists of 15 residues. Trimming left V 5 bases short and J 8 bases short, with 21 bases between. CDR1 is SGHTA, CDR2 FQGNSA, per germline. DNA of the CDR3: TGTGCCAGCAGCCCCCGCTCTAACAGCGGGTCGGAAGCTTTCTTT. Amino acid sequence: CASSPRSNSGSEAFF.

The chain couples TRBV27 to TRBJ2-2; D is perhaps TRBD1 (6 bases). The germline V gene encodes CDR1 MNHEY and CDR2 SMNVEV (reference sequence). V was trimmed by 3 bases and J by 3 bases, leaving 11 bases between them. The CDR3 runs 15 residues. CDR3 sequence (DNA): TGTGCCAGCAGTTTTAACAGGGATCACACCGGGGAGCTGTTTTTT. It specifies CASSFNRDHTGELFF.

The gene calls are TRBV18 and TRBJ2-7, with 7 bases that match TRBD1. J gave up 5 bases and V 4 bases, and 11 bases lay outside the gene matches. Per germline, CDR1 KGHSH and CDR2 LQKENI. The CDR3 is 15 residues long. The CDR3 region has the DNA TGTGCCAGCTCACTGGAGAACATACAGGGGAACGAGCAGTACTTC. Translated, it gives CASSLENIQGNEQYF. Looking up the rest from reference TRBV18 and TRBJ2-7 gives the full variable domain: NAGVMQNPRHLVRRRGQEARLRCSPMKGHSHVYWYRQLPEEGLKFMVYLQKENIIDESGMPKERFSAEFPKEGPSILRIQQVVRGDSAAYFCASSLENIQGNEQYFGPGTRLTVT.

The chain is built from TRBV7-2 and TRBJ1-1; maybe TRBD1 (6 bases). This CDR3 is 13 amino acids long. Trimming removed 9 bases at V and 1 base at J, with 12 bases between. Looked up from germline, CDR1 is SGHTA and CDR2 is FQGNSA. CDR3 bases: TGTGCCAGTAGATCACAGGGGAACACTGAAGCTTTCTTT. As protein: CASRSQGNTEAFF.

This clone was observed a single time. V is TRBV2 and J is TRBJ1-2, with 9 bases aligning to TRBD1. The CDR3 spans 15 residues. CDR1 and CDR2 (germline): SNHLY, FYNNEI. Trimming removed 0 bases from V and 7 bases from J; junction bases left unmatched: 6. CDR3 residues: CASSEAGQGQRGYTF. CDR3 in DNA: TGTGCCAGCAGTGAAGCGGGACAGGGTCAGCGTGGCTACACCTTC.

The CDR3 DNA sequence: TGTGCCAGCAGCGTACAGACCGCGGGGGGCACAGATACGCAGTATTTT. Protein: CASSVQTAGGTDTQYF. The V and J genes are TRBV9 and TRBJ2-3; TRBD2 matches 7 bases. Per germline, CDR1 SGDLS and CDR2 YYNGEE. The ends lost 1 base at V and 1 base at J; junction bases unmatched: 6. The CDR3 runs to 16 residues.

This chain joins TRBV6-5 and TRBJ1-2; possible D gene TRBD1, 6 bases. Germline CDR1 reads MNHEY; CDR2 reads SVGAGI. The CDR3 extends over 14 amino acids. Deletions cut 10 bases from V and 2 bases from J, with 17 bases between. In DNA, the CDR3 is TGTGCCAACCGACACGAGGGGGGGAACTATGGCTACACCTTC. Its protein is CANRHEGGNYGYTF.

The chain employs TRBV2 and TRBJ2-5, with D tentatively TRBD2 (5 bases). The ends were cut back, 2 bases at V and 5 bases at J, with 12 bases in the middle. This CDR3 is built from 14 residues. CDR1 and CDR2 from the germline V gene are SNHLY and FYNNEI. CDR3 loop: CASSENRAGETQYF. The DNA of the CDR3 is TGTGCCAGCAGTGAAAACCGGGCGGGTGAGACCCAGTACTTC.

This clone turned up a few times. This chain uses TRBV6-2 or TRBV6-3 with TRBJ1-2; 11 bases match TRBD1. Germline loops: CDR1 MNHEY, CDR2 SVGEGT. CDR3 length equals 14 residues. V lost 5 bases and J lost 8; bases outside the gene matches: 7. CDR3 nucleotide sequence: TGTGCCAGCAGTCGCTTGGGACAGGGGGAAGGCTACACCTTC. The encoded protein is CASSRLGQGEGYTF.

This chain uses TRBV3-1 (or the pseudogene TRBV3-2) with TRBJ2-3; perhaps TRBD1 as D (6 bases). V lost 4 bases and J lost 0, with 14 bases in between. The CDR3 spans 16 residues. Germline-derived CDR1 and CDR2 are LGHDT and YNNKEL (reference sequence). Here the CDR3 DNA reads TGTGCCAGCAGCCTAATCCGGGACACGAGCACAGATACGCAGTATTTT. The encoded protein is CASSLIRDTSTDTQYF.

This chain links TRBV2 with TRBJ1-2, with 7 bases aligning to TRBD1. The trim removed 4 bases at V and 5 bases at J, leaving 4 bases unmatched. Per the germline V gene, CDR1 is SNHLY and CDR2 is FYNNEI. The CDR3 consists of 13 residues. The DNA of the CDR3 is TGTGCCAGCAGTGGCGGACAGGTTTATGGCTACACCTTC. Translation gives CASSGGQVYGYTF.

This clone was counted between two and nine times. J is TRBJ1-6 and V is TRBV7-2; unclear D gene. The CDR3 runs 16 residues. The germline gives CDR1 SGHTA, CDR2 FQGNSA. The V end lost 1 base, the J end lost 3 bases, and 10 bases lay between the germline ends. The CDR3 spells CASSLGRSFYNSPLHF. CDR3 coding DNA: TGTGCCAGCAGCTTAGGCCGGTCCTTCTATAATTCACCCCTCCACTTT.

This rearrangement joins TRBV12-3 or TRBV12-4 to TRBJ2-1; D remains ambiguous. CDR3 length equals 12 residues. The germline V and J ends were trimmed by 3 bases and 6 bases, with 6 bases remaining between them. The CDR3 spells CASSFSSNEQFF. CDR3 sequence (DNA): TGTGCCAGCAGTTTTAGCTCCAATGAGCAGTTCTTC.

V and J are TRBV5-1 and TRBJ2-2; D may be TRBD1 (5 bases). The CDR3 has 16 residues. In germline, CDR1 is SGHRS, CDR2 YFSETQ. V was pared by 1 base and J by 1 base, with 11 bases between. For the CDR3, the DNA is TGCGCCAGCAGCTTGTCCCAGGGATGGAACACCGGGGAGCTGTTTTTT. Translation: CASSLSQGWNTGELFF.

The chain joins TRBV6-5 to TRBJ1-6; TRBD1 might be the D (6 bases). This CDR3 is 14 amino acids long. Per the germline V gene, CDR1 is MNHEY and CDR2 is SVGAGI. Trimming left V 6 bases short and J 8 bases short, with 14 bases between. The CDR3 here is CASSSQGIDSPLHF. CDR3 DNA: TGTGCCAGCAGCAGCCAGGGGATCGATTCACCCCTCCACTTT.

The chain is built from TRBV9 and TRBJ2-4; 7 nucleotides match TRBD1. The CDR3 extends over 14 amino acids. Germline CDR1 is SGDLS and CDR2 is YYNGEE. V lost 5 bases, J lost 2 bases, and 4 bases stayed unmatched. The CDR3: CASSLGQPKNIQYF. The CDR3 DNA follows: TGTGCCAGCAGTCTGGGACAGCCCAAAAACATTCAGTACTTC.

As concerns this clone: The germline gene is not matched at one end of the junction; a read error may be the cause. The rearrangement links TRBV5-1 to TRBJ2-5; D possibly uses TRBD1 or TRBD2 (7 bases each). CDR3 size: 14 residues. CDR1 is SGHRS, CDR2 YFSETQ, per germline. In DNA, the CDR3 is TGCGCCCGCAGCAGGGGGGGGGCTGAAGAGACCCAGTACTTC. Its protein is CARSRGGAEETQYF.

This sequence joins TRBV4-2 and TRBJ1-4; D gene uncertain. The CDR3 extends over 14 amino acids. The V and J ends lost 0 bases and 8 bases respectively, with 10 bases between them. In germline, CDR1 is LGHNA, CDR2 YNFKEQ. CDR3 in DNA: TGTGCCAGCAGCCAAGATTGGGCGGGGGAAAAACTGTTTTTT. Amino acid sequence: CASSQDWAGEKLFF.

The chain employs TRBV2 and TRBJ2-7; possible D gene TRBD1, 6 bases. The CDR3 consists of 13 residues. Germline lookup yields CDR1 SNHLY and CDR2 FYNNEI. V was pared by 5 bases and J by 7 bases, with 15 bases between. Here the CDR3 reads CASSTGTALEQYF. In DNA form, the CDR3 reads TGTGCCAGCAGTACAGGGACGGCCTTAGAGCAGTACTTC.

J is TRBJ2-5 and V is TRBV7-2, with 8 bases fitting TRBD1. Germline assignment: CDR1 SGHTA and CDR2 FQGNSA. The junction had 4 bases not matched to a gene; V was cut back by 5 bases and J by 2 bases. The CDR3 is 14 amino acids. The DNA of the CDR3 is TGTGCCAGCAGCCCACAGGGGGGACAAGAGACCCAGTACTTC. It codes for CASSPQGGQETQYF. The variable domain in full, with the rest retrieved from reference TRBV7-2 and TRBJ2-5, is GAGVSQSPSNKVTEKGKDVELRCDPISGHTALYWYRQSLGQGLEFLIYFQGNSAPDKSGLPSDRFSAERTGGSVSTLTIQRTQQEDSAVYLCASSPQGGQETQYFGPGTRLLVL.

This chain joins TRBV6-1 and TRBJ1-6; D unresolved. Per germline, CDR1 MNHNS and CDR2 SASEGT. The CDR3 contains 13 residues. The V gene lost 3 bases and the J gene lost 11 bases, with 11 bases spanning the gap. Here the CDR3 DNA reads TGTGCCAGCAGTGAGCGGGATCGGGCACCCCTCCACTTT. Translation: CASSERDRAPLHF.

This clone has more than one count but fewer than ten. The chain links TRBV4-3 to TRBJ1-1; D is ambiguous. The CDR3 loop spans 13 amino acids. Germline V CDR1 and CDR2: LGHNA, YSLEER. V was trimmed by 2 bases and J by 4 bases, leaving 8 bases between them. CDR3 sequence reads: CASSQILSTEAFF. The CDR3 nucleotides are TGCGCCAGCAGCCAAATACTGAGCACTGAAGCTTTCTTT.

The chain recombines TRBV5-1 with TRBJ2-2, with no clear D. Trimming shortened V by 0 bases and J by 5 bases, and 5 bases separated the two germline ends. The CDR3 has 13 residues. In germline, CDR1 is SGHRS, CDR2 YFSETQ. CDR3 amino acids: CASSLELTGELFF. The CDR3 nucleotides are TGCGCCAGCAGCTTGGAACTTACCGGGGAGCTGTTTTTT.

The chain combines TRBV3-1 (or the pseudogene TRBV3-2) with TRBJ1-1; TRBD1 aligns across 8 bases. CDR1 is LGHDT, CDR2 YNNKEL, per germline (reference sequence). The trim removed 0 bases at V and 8 bases at J, leaving 2 bases unmatched. This CDR3 region has 13 residues. As DNA, the CDR3 is TGTGCCAGCAGCCAAGATTGGACAGGGGAAGCTTTCTTT. As protein: CASSQDWTGEAFF.

The genes are TRBV11-2 and TRBJ1-2; D is unresolved. The CDR3 is made up of 16 amino acids. Trimming left V 1 base short and J 3 bases short, with 15 bases between. CDR1 and CDR2 (germline): SGHAT, FQNNGV. The CDR3 loop is CASSLGGAGSDYGYTF. CDR3 bases: TGTGCCAGCAGCTTAGGGGGAGCGGGCTCAGACTATGGCTACACCTTC.